This TCR beta chain came from a study of vaccination effects on CD4 cells after COVID-19. At the level of the study: Researchers obtained post-vaccine samples at a median of 72 days past the second dose. Culturing of two million PBMC per well took place with about 9 IU/ml IL-2 and approximately 9.9 ug/ml peptides. The study's findings and limits: Marked clonal contraction was seen in infection- and vaccine-induced clones late after vaccination.

This CDR3 comprises 15 residues. Germline V lookup: CDR1 SGDLS, CDR2 YYNGEE. After removal of 2 bases from V and 7 bases from J, the junction contained 8 bases not matched to a gene. As for this clone: As yet, its antigen is unknown.

Libraries were prepared by immunoSEQ multiplex PCR; TCRdb keeps only in-frame clonotypes and omits some of them. The data show 50,000 to 60,000 clones, approximately 81% seen once. Following 10 days of culture, CD4+ T cells were isolated. Each participant was administered two doses of either the BNT162b2 or the mRNA-1273 vaccine. None of the vaccinated had previously contracted SARS-CoV-2, and their nucleocapsid antibodies tested negative. This clonotype originated in a human donor who received a COVID-19 vaccine. The genes are TRBV9 and TRBJ1-5; 8 bases map to TRBD1. This material consisted of CD4+ T cells from PBMCs cultured without peptide, taken after COVID-19 vaccination. This chain's CDR3 is CASSVQGARGQPQHF. The DNA for the CDR3 is TGTGCCAGCAGCGTTCAGGGGGCCAGAGGCCAGCCCCAGCATTTT.